These T cell receptor beta chains were read from a single sample in a study of OX40 agonist ivuxolimab in advanced cancers. The table came from immunoSEQ multiplex PCR; TCRdb's copy has only in-frame clones and leaves some out. The data show fewer than 55,000 clones, approximately 79% seen once. Sample: CD4+ or CD8+ T cells sorted from blood, taken in a trial of the OX40 agonist ivuxolimab. These receptors all stem from an adult with an advanced solid tumor such as melanoma, head and neck, liver or kidney cancer. CDR3s include the opening cysteine and the closing phenylalanine or tryptophan. The D gene is left open where the match is weak. Only part of the rows carry a size: once, few, many, or a class if the clone is expanded.

size: .
V: TRBV4-1
J: TRBJ2-2
D: .
CDR3: CASSQGSFQGANTGELFF
DNA: TGCGCCAGCAGCCAAGGTTCCTTCCAGGGAGCGAACACCGGGGAGCTGTTTTTT

size: .
V: TRBV25-1
J: TRBJ2-2
D: .
CDR3: CASSVFGELFF
DNA: TGTGCCAGCAGTGTTTTCGGGGAGCTGTTTTTT

size: .
V: TRBV18
J: TRBJ2-5
D: TRBD1
CDR3: CASSPEQGYQETQYF
DNA: TGTGCCAGCTCACCAGAACAGGGGTACCAAGAGACCCAGTACTTC

size: .
V: TRBV5-4
J: TRBJ2-1
D: .
CDR3: CASSPSFSDQYNEQFF
DNA: TGTGCCAGCAGCCCTTCATTTTCGGATCAATACAATGAGCAGTTCTTC

size: .
V: TRBV21-1
J: TRBJ2-2
D: .
CDR3: CASSTRTSGANTGELFF
DNA: TGTGCCAGCAGCACCCGGACTAGCGGGGCGAACACCGGGGAGCTGTTTTTT

size: few
V: TRBV16
J: TRBJ2-1
D: TRBD2
CDR3: CASSQFGGGNEQFF
DNA: TGTGCCAGCAGCCAATTCGGGGGAGGGAATGAGCAGTTCTTC

size: once
V: TRBV19
J: TRBJ2-5
D: .
CDR3: CASSIGGSVQETQYF
DNA: TGTGCCAGTAGTATAGGGGGCAGCGTCCAAGAGACCCAGTACTTC

size: few
V: TRBV6-5
J: TRBJ1-5
D: TRBD1
CDR3: CASRQGAERTQHF
DNA: TGTGCCAGCAGGCAGGGGGCTGAGCGGACCCAGCATTTT

size: .
V: TRBV4-3
J: TRBJ1-2
D: .
CDR3: CASSPGQTTTNLIYGYTF
DNA: TGCGCCAGCAGCCCCGGACAGACTACTACCAACTTGATCTATGGCTACACCTTC

size: .
V: TRBV12-5
J: TRBJ2-3
D: .
CDR3: CASKAEDTQYF
DNA: TGTGCTAGTAAGGCAGAAGATACGCAGTATTTT

size: .
V: TRBV5-1
J: TRBJ1-5
D: .
CDR3: CASGGVQGQPQHF
DNA: TGCGCCAGCGGTGGGGTCCAGGGCCAGCCCCAGCATTTT

size: .
V: TRBV6-1
J: TRBJ2-1
D: .
CDR3: CASSESTSLEQFF
DNA: TGTGCCAGCAGTGAGAGCACCAGTCTAGAGCAGTTCTTC

size: .
V: TRBV9
J: TRBJ2-7
D: .
CDR3: CASSPTTGTLPEQYF
DNA: TGCGCCAGCAGCCCGACGACAGGGACTTTACCCGAGCAGTACTTC

size: .
V: TRBV28
J: TRBJ2-7
D: .
CDR3: CASSLLYEQYF
DNA: TGTGCCAGCAGTTTATTATACGAGCAGTACTTC

size: .
V: TRBV6-1
J: TRBJ2-7
D: .
CDR3: CASTHVISYEQYF
DNA: TGTGCCAGCACCCACGTAATATCCTACGAGCAGTACTTC

size: few
V: TRBV10-3
J: TRBJ2-7
D: TRBD2
CDR3: CAISESRGRAEEQYF
DNA: TGTGCCATCAGTGAGTCTCGCGGGAGGGCCGAAGAGCAGTACTTC

size: .
V: TRBV2
J: TRBJ2-5
D: .
CDR3: CASRRDTELQETQYF
DNA: TGTGCCAGCAGGCGCGATACAGAGCTCCAGGAGACCCAGTACTTC

size: .
V: TRBV7-2
J: TRBJ2-7
D: TRBD2
CDR3: CASSGTSGYEQYF
DNA: TGTGCCAGCAGCGGGACTAGCGGGTACGAGCAGTACTTC

size: .
V: TRBV5-1
J: TRBJ2-3
D: .
CDR3: CASSLGTYGSDTQYF
DNA: TGCGCCAGCAGCTTAGGGACTTATGGATCAGATACGCAGTATTTT

size: .
V: TRBV5-1
J: TRBJ2-1
D: TRBD1
CDR3: CASSSTGVESYNEQFF
DNA: TGCGCCAGCAGTTCGACAGGGGTTGAATCCTACAATGAGCAGTTCTTC

size: .
V: TRBV28
J: TRBJ2-5
D: TRBD2
CDR3: CASSLPAGGGETQYF
DNA: TGTGCCAGCAGTCTACCTGCGGGAGGGGGGGAGACCCAGTACTTC

size: .
V: TRBV5-6
J: TRBJ1-4
D: TRBD1
CDR3: CASRAGTGVGKLFF
DNA: TGTGCCAGCAGGGCCGGGACAGGGGTCGGAAAACTGTTTTTT

size: .
V: TRBV6-6
J: TRBJ1-4
D: .
CDR3: CASSYGHRTNEKLFF
DNA: TGTGCCAGCAGTTACGGACATAGAACTAATGAAAAACTGTTTTTT

size: once
V: TRBV6-5
J: TRBJ1-2
D: .
CDR3: CASSYLAGSDGYTF
DNA: TGTGCCAGCAGTTACTTAGCCGGGTCTGATGGCTACACCTTC

size: .
V: TRBV7-9
J: TRBJ2-1
D: .
CDR3: CASSLGRDSNEQFF
DNA: TGTGCCAGCAGCTTAGGGAGGGATTCAAATGAGCAGTTCTTC

size: .
V: TRBV7-3
J: TRBJ1-3
D: .
CDR3: CASSLNSGNTIYF
DNA: TGTGCCAGCAGTTTGAACTCTGGAAACACCATATATTTT

size: .
V: TRBV19
J: TRBJ2-1
D: TRBD2
CDR3: CASHHRKRAGGPYNEQFF
DNA: TGTGCCAGCCACCACCGAAAGAGGGCGGGAGGGCCCTACAATGAGCAGTTCTTC

size: .
V: TRBV6-6
J: TRBJ2-7
D: TRBD2
CDR3: CASRSTSGRRNEQYF
DNA: TGTGCCAGCAGGTCCACTAGCGGGAGAAGGAACGAGCAGTACTTC

size: .
V: TRBV28
J: TRBJ1-4
D: .
CDR3: CASSFDRNNEKLFF
DNA: TGTGCCAGCAGTTTCGACAGAAATAATGAAAAACTGTTTTTT

size: few
V: TRBV11-1
J: TRBJ2-7
D: TRBD1
CDR3: CASSYSGTGGFEQYF
DNA: TGTGCCAGCAGCTATTCCGGGACAGGGGGCTTCGAGCAGTACTTC

size: .
V: TRBV6-5
J: TRBJ2-5
D: .
CDR3: CASARGETQYF
DNA: TGTGCCAGCGCTAGAGGAGAGACCCAGTACTTC

size: few
V: TRBV18
J: TRBJ2-7
D: .
CDR3: CASSAPNTPYEQYF
DNA: TGTGCCAGCTCAGCGCCAAACACTCCCTACGAGCAGTACTTC

size: medium-sized
V: TRBV19
J: TRBJ2-7
D: TRBD1
CDR3: CASKAGGESNEQYF
DNA: TGTGCCAGTAAGGCAGGGGGCGAGTCTAACGAGCAGTACTTC

size: .
V: TRBV4-1
J: TRBJ1-1
D: .
CDR3: CASSPIAANTEAFF
DNA: TGCGCCAGCAGCCCGATAGCAGCGAACACTGAAGCTTTCTTT

size: once
V: TRBV10-3
J: TRBJ2-3
D: .
CDR3: CAISESLGSTDTQYF
DNA: TGTGCCATCAGTGAGTCCCTAGGTAGCACAGATACGCAGTATTTT

size: once
V: TRBV5-5
J: TRBJ1-5
D: .
CDR3: CASSLGAGRGLRPQHF
DNA: TGTGCCAGCAGCCTGGGGGCAGGAAGAGGCTTGCGACCCCAGCATTTT

size: .
V: TRBV27
J: TRBJ1-2
D: .
CDR3: CASSGGLNGYTF
DNA: TGTGCCAGCAGTGGCGGATTAAATGGCTACACCTTC

size: .
V: TRBV7-2
J: TRBJ2-1
D: TRBD2
CDR3: CASSAYIGTSGEQFF
DNA: TGTGCCAGCAGCGCCTATATTGGGACTAGCGGAGAGCAGTTCTTC

size: .
V: TRBV5-1
J: TRBJ2-7
D: .
CDR3: CASSPGSGTTEQYF
DNA: TGCGCCAGCAGCCCGGGATCCGGGACAACCGAGCAGTACTTC

size: .
V: TRBV19
J: TRBJ2-1
D: TRBD1
CDR3: CASSIEGTVSYNEQFF
DNA: TGTGCCAGTAGTATAGAAGGGACAGTCTCCTACAATGAGCAGTTCTTC

size: .
V: TRBV7-2
J: TRBJ2-7
D: TRBD2
CDR3: CASSLGLAGPYEQYF
DNA: TGTGCCAGCAGCTTAGGTCTAGCGGGACCCTACGAGCAGTACTTC

size: .
V: TRBV29-1
J: TRBJ2-4
D: .
CDR3: CSALFRASNIQYF
DNA: TGCAGCGCCCTTTTTAGGGCATCGAACATTCAGTACTTC

size: .
V: TRBV19
J: TRBJ2-1
D: TRBD1
CDR3: CASMSRTGTNEQFF
DNA: TGTGCCAGTATGTCTAGGACAGGGACCAATGAGCAGTTCTTC

size: .
V: TRBV4-1
J: TRBJ2-3
D: .
CDR3: CASSQEGGMSTDTQYF
DNA: TGCGCCAGCAGCCAAGAGGGGGGCATGAGCACAGATACGCAGTATTTT

size: .
V: TRBV6-5
J: TRBJ2-3
D: .
CDR3: CASRGGGRGPDTQYF
DNA: TGTGCCAGCAGGGGGGGCGGGAGAGGGCCAGATACGCAGTATTTT

size: .
V: TRBV18
J: TRBJ2-1
D: TRBD2
CDR3: CASSRSGTNYNEQFF
DNA: TGTGCCAGCTCACGAAGCGGGACCAATTACAATGAGCAGTTCTTC

size: .
V: TRBV18
J: TRBJ1-1
D: .
CDR3: CASSSQGNTEAFF
DNA: TGTGCCAGCTCAAGCCAGGGGAACACTGAAGCTTTCTTT